This T cell receptor beta chain was sequenced during a study of CD8 T cells in Susac syndrome (dated by TCRdb to between 2018 and 2021). For the wider study: Repertoire sequencing was used to test whether CD8+ T cell activation and differentiation in Susac syndrome was antigen driven. Study-wide findings and limitations: The number of individuals in the TCR sequencing and HLA analysis was recognized as being relatively small.

CDR1 and CDR2 were assigned from the germline V gene as SQVTM and ANQGSEA. V and J lose 1 base and 1 base, and a span of 8 bases separates them. From the cysteine up to the phenylalanine, the CDR3 has a length of 14 residues. The kept DNA is CDR3 alone, 42 bases in frame from the first base. RNA was extracted using the RNeasy kit, and roughly 0.5 to 1 ug of the RNA was reverse transcribed with random hexamers. The immunoSEQ multiplex PCR assay, which covers 54 Vbeta and 13 Jbeta segments, was used to amplify TCR beta CDR3 regions. PCR amplification bias was corrected by using a synthetic template baseline for primer optimization and computational correction. Concerning the study's data processing: Reads were annotated to V, D and J genes per IMGT and analyzed with immunoSEQ Analyzer, keeping only productive sequences. To calculate clonality, Shannon entropy was normalized by log2 of the number of productive unique sequences and then subtracted from one. For each patient and control, public and private clones were evaluated within the 100 most prevalent clones. Susac-specific clones were defined as absent from healthy and MS cohorts, around 970 published viral clones and other ImmuneACCESS disease sequences. TCRdb reprocessed the public reads (quality trimming at Q25 with fastp, clone calling with MiXCR) and kept in-frame beta chains. Each entry merges the rows of one CDR3 protein and shows their most common DNA and genes. What appears here as the V and J calls and clone size reflects TCRdb's work, not the paper's. The sample contains more than 250,000 distinct CDR3 sequences, 92% of them found a single time. The ten most abundant clones make up 0.065% of the sample.

With regard to this clonotype: Its antigen target is currently unknown. The record has no base qualities; no much larger clone is one base away.

Peripheral blood CD8+ and CD4+ T cells from healthy donors, Susac syndrome patients and multiple sclerosis patients were profiled using high-throughput TCR beta sequencing. The multiple sclerosis controls were treatment-naive patients who had stable or active relapsing-remitting disease and met the revised McDonald criteria. Bulk CD8+ and CD4+ T cells were purified by magnetic negative isolation, whereas CD8+ TEMRA cells were enriched by FACS. Blood was drawn into EDTA tubes, processed within 24 hours, and PBMCs were isolated by density gradient centrifugation. PBMCs intended for TCR sequencing were cryopreserved in liquid nitrogen and were subsequently thawed in a 37 degrees C water bath. The sorted or isolated CD4+, CD8+ and CD8+ TEMRA cells had a purity of 90% or higher.

Here the chain combines TRBV29-1 and TRBJ2-4, with the D gene uncertain. The specimen sequenced was CD4+ T cells from PBMCs. This sequence was found in a human donor with multiple sclerosis. The CDR3 sequence is CSVEGVSAKNIQYF. The nucleotide sequence reads TGCAGCGTTGAAGGGGTCTCGGCCAAAAACATTCAGTACTTC. Reference TRBV29-1 and TRBJ2-4 genes cover what lies past the CDR3, so the full variable domain is SAVISQKPSRDICQRGTSLTIQCQVDSQVTMMFWYRQQPGQSLTLIATANQGSEATYESGFVIDKFPISRPNLTFSTLTVSNMSPEDSSIYLCSVEGVSAKNIQYFGAGTRLSVL.